Shown below are 19 T cell receptor beta chains from a single sample sequenced in a study of cytotoxic CD8 clonotypes in ibrutinib-treated CLL. The data were produced by immunoSEQ multiplex PCR, yet TCRdb's version contains in-frame clones alone and is incomplete. The sample includes about 130,000 clones, around 84% of them seen just once. Sequenced material: PBMCs, taken after 24 months of ibrutinib treatment. The receptors shown here come from a human donor with chronic lymphocytic leukemia.

DNA for the CDR3: TGTGCCAGCAGCGGTGGGACACTGGTTAATCAGCCCCAGCATTTT. Protein sequence: CASSGGTLVNQPQHF. The V gene is TRBV5-6, the J gene TRBJ1-5; possibly TRBD1 for D (6 bases). The CDR3 extends over 15 amino acids. CDR1 SGHDT and CDR2 YYEEEE come from the germline V gene. The V end lost 4 bases, the J end lost 4 bases, and 15 bases lay between the germline ends.

J is TRBJ2-1 and V is TRBV11-2; D is unresolved. Trimming took 0 bases from V and 7 from J, leaving 10 bases between them. Germline values: CDR1 SGHAT, CDR2 FQNNGV. The CDR3 has 14 residues. Here the CDR3 DNA reads TGTGCCAGCAGCTTAGATCGAGTTTTAAATGAGCAGTTCTTC. Protein: CASSLDRVLNEQFF.

The chain recombines TRBV6-1 with TRBJ2-5, with D uncertain. CDR1 and CDR2 (germline): MNHNS, SASEGT. The V gene lost 6 bases and the J gene lost 5 bases, with 4 bases spanning the gap. The CDR3 spans 10 residues. The CDR3 sequence: CASRWETQYF. The CDR3 DNA follows: TGTGCCAGCAGGTGGGAGACCCAGTACTTC.

The chain's CDR3 is CASSLVAGITEAFF. The CDR3 region has the DNA TGCGCCAGCAGCTTGGTTGCAGGGATCACTGAAGCTTTCTTT. This chain links TRBV5-1 with TRBJ1-1; D perhaps matches TRBD1 (5 bases). Germline V gives CDR1 SGHRS, CDR2 YFSETQ. V dropped 0 bases and J dropped 4 bases, with 10 bases sitting between them. The CDR3 has 14 residues.

The rearrangement joins TRBV4-1 to TRBJ1-1, with TRBD1 as a possible D gene (5 bases). Germline V CDR1 and CDR2: MGHRA, YSYEKL. V was shortened by 1 base and J by 7 bases, with 16 bases between the two germline ends. The CDR3 is 15 amino acids. CDR3 region: CASSQALPGLDEAFF. Here the CDR3 DNA reads TGCGCCAGCAGCCAAGCACTTCCAGGGCTTGATGAAGCTTTCTTT.

V gene TRBV18 combines with J gene TRBJ2-1, with 7 bases aligning to TRBD1. Trimming at V came to 3 bases and at J to 6 bases, leaving 5 bases not matched to a gene. The germline V gene encodes CDR1 KGHSH and CDR2 LQKENI. This CDR3 has 14 residues. The CDR3, as DNA: TGTGCCAGCTCACCCAGGACAGGCAGCAATGAGCAGTTCTTC. Translated: CASSPRTGSNEQFF.

CDR3 protein: CASSHPEGTDTQYF. DNA of the CDR3: TGTGCCAGTAGTCACCCCGAAGGGACAGATACGCAGTATTTT. The J gene is TRBJ2-3, the V gene TRBV19; the D is unclear. Germline V gene sequence: CDR1 LNHDA, CDR2 SQIVND (reference sequence). V was clipped by 5 bases and J by 3 bases, with 12 bases between them. The CDR3 runs to 14 residues.

The V and J genes are TRBV5-4 and TRBJ2-1; 7 bases are a match to TRBD2. V lost 1 base, J lost 10 bases, and 14 bases stayed unmatched. The CDR3 spans 16 residues. Per the germline V gene, CDR1 is SGHNT and CDR2 is YYREEE (reference sequence). The CDR3 DNA reads TGTGCCAGCAGCTTGTTGGGGACGGGGGGAGTAGAGGAGCAGTTCTTC. Translation gives CASSLLGTGGVEEQFF.

In this sample, this clone turned up a few times. The CDR3 DNA sequence: TGTGCCAGCAGTTATTTGAGTTCACCCCTCCACTTT. It yields the protein CASSYLSSPLHF. V usage is TRBV27 and J usage is TRBJ1-6; no firm D call. CDR3 length equals 12 residues. CDR1 and CDR2 (germline): MNHEY, SMNVEV (reference sequence). Trimming cost V 4 bases and J 9 bases, with 7 bases left between them.

The CDR3 DNA reads TGTGCCAGCAGTTACCCCCCACAGGGGACGAACACTGAAGCTTTCTTT. It encodes CASSYPPQGTNTEAFF. The V and J genes are TRBV6-6 and TRBJ1-1; 7 bases fit TRBD1. The germline V gene encodes CDR1 MNHNY and CDR2 SVGAGI (reference sequence). Trimming at V came to 2 bases and at J to 1 base, leaving 7 bases not matched to a gene. The CDR3 runs 16 residues.

Here the CDR3 DNA reads TGTGCCAGTAGTATCTTCGGGACCGGGGAGCTGTTTTTT. Protein sequence: CASSIFGTGELFF. The rearrangement links TRBV19 to TRBJ2-2; D not certain. The V and J ends lost 3 bases and 5 bases respectively, with 7 bases between them. The germline gives CDR1 LNHDA, CDR2 SQIVND (reference sequence). The length of the CDR3 is 13 residues.

The rearrangement links TRBV5-4 to TRBJ2-3; TRBD2 aligns across 9 bases. Germline trimming cut 6 bases from V and 3 bases from J; bases unmatched to any gene: 8. Looked up from germline, CDR1 is SGHNT and CDR2 is YYREEE (reference sequence). The CDR3 spans 15 residues. In DNA form, the CDR3 reads TGTGCCAGCACCGCGGGGGGGCCCTTTACAGATACGCAGTATTTT. Translation gives CASTAGGPFTDTQYF.

This clone appeared once. The gene calls are TRBV7-3 and TRBJ2-1; TRBD2 aligns across 11 bases. Germline lookup yields CDR1 SGHTA and CDR2 FQGTGA. The CDR3 extends over 16 amino acids. V gave up 5 bases and J gave up 0 bases; unmatched junction bases: 3. Here the CDR3 DNA reads TGTGCCAGCAGCCCGCTAGCGGGGGGCTCCTACAATGAGCAGTTCTTC. It codes for CASSPLAGGSYNEQFF.

The V gene is TRBV5-4, the J gene TRBJ2-3; the D call may be TRBD1 or TRBD2 (5 bases each). Germline V CDR1 and CDR2: SGHNT, YYREEE (reference sequence). Trimming took off 4 bases at V and 8 bases at J, with 14 bases between the two ends. The CDR3 contains 13 residues. The CDR3: CASSQVGDVTQYF. In DNA form, the CDR3 reads TGTGCCAGCAGCCAAGTAGGGGACGTTACGCAGTATTTT.

CDR3 in DNA: TGTGCCAGCTCACCACCCGGCAGCAGGGCTGGCAATCAGCCCCAGCATTTT. Translation gives CASSPPGSRAGNQPQHF. The J gene is TRBJ1-5, the V gene TRBV18, with a tentative D call TRBD1 (5 bases). Trimming took off 0 bases at V and 2 bases at J, with 14 bases between the two ends. The germline V gene has CDR1 KGHSH and CDR2 LQKENI. This CDR3 has 17 residues.

This clone has only a few counts. V and J are TRBV7-2 and TRBJ1-2; D possibly corresponds to TRBD1 (6 bases). Trimming cost V 3 bases and J 4 bases, with 12 bases left between them. CDR1 and CDR2 from the germline V gene are SGHTA and FQGNSA. The CDR3 is 14 residues long. The CDR3 region is CASSLAQGSYGYTF. The DNA for the CDR3 is TGTGCCAGCAGCTTGGCACAGGGTAGCTATGGCTACACCTTC.

The rearrangement uses TRBV10-3 and TRBJ1-2; perhaps TRBD1 as D (5 bases). Germline values: CDR1 ENHRY, CDR2 SYGVKD. The V and J ends lost 2 bases and 8 bases respectively, with 9 bases between them. The CDR3 totals 12 residues. The CDR3 protein is CAISEDSAGYTF. The CDR3 DNA is TGTGCCATCAGTGAGGACAGCGCGGGCTACACCTTC.

The CDR3 nucleotides are TGTGCCAGCAGCCTGGCGCCTCTCGGGCTAGCGGGGGACAATGAGCAGTTCTTC. Its translation: CASSLAPLGLAGDNEQFF. The chain employs TRBV7-3 and TRBJ2-1; 10 nucleotides line up with TRBD2. The germline V gene encodes CDR1 SGHTA and CDR2 FQGTGA. Unmatched junction bases numbered 15, after V lost 5 bases and J lost 5 bases. The CDR3 has 18 amino acids. The whole variable domain, remainder taken from reference TRBV7-3 and TRBJ2-1, is GAGVSQTPSNKVTEKGKYVELRCDPISGHTALYWYRQSLGQGPEFLIYFQGTGAADDSGLPNDRFFAVRPEGSVSTLKIQRTERGDSAVYLCASSLAPLGLAGDNEQFFGPGTRLTVL.

V usage is TRBV7-8 and J usage is TRBJ2-2; D may be TRBD1 (5 bases). The V gene's germline CDR1 is SGHVS and CDR2 FQNEAQ. V was pared by 1 base and J by 4 bases, with 19 bases between. CDR3 size: 18 residues. The DNA for the CDR3 is TGTGCCAGCAGCTTAGAATTTTGGGCAGGGAATGGCACCGGGGAGCTGTTTTTT. This gives the protein CASSLEFWAGNGTGELFF.